These 3 T cell receptor beta chains came from one sample sequenced in a study of blood T cell repertoires in COVID-19. The data were produced by immunoSEQ multiplex PCR, yet TCRdb's version contains in-frame clones alone and is incomplete. This sample has about 180,000 clones, with 88% found just once. Specimen: PBMCs or T cells enriched from blood (not recorded which). The receptors here all came from a woman aged 18-29 years who had recovered from COVID-19.

The rearrangement uses TRBV5-1 and TRBJ1-4, with D perhaps TRBD1 (6 bases). CDR1 is SGHRS, CDR2 YFSETQ, per germline. The CDR3 length is 16 residues. Deletions cut 4 bases from V and 3 bases from J, with 16 bases between. The CDR3 DNA sequence: TGCGCCAGCAGCCCAATAGGGGGGGTTCCTAATGAAAAACTGTTTTTT. This codes for CASSPIGGVPNEKLFF.

The CDR3 DNA sequence: TGTGCCAGCAGCTCCAGGGGTTGGATGAACACTGAAGCTTTCTTT. As protein: CASSSRGWMNTEAFF. V gene TRBV5-4 combines with J gene TRBJ1-1; tentatively, D is TRBD1 (6 bases). The CDR3 covers 15 residues. Per the germline V gene, CDR1 is SGHNT and CDR2 is YYREEE (reference sequence). Trimming removed 3 bases at V and 0 bases at J, with 12 bases between.

This chain links TRBV19 with TRBJ2-3, with 8 bases identical to TRBD1. The germline gives CDR1 LNHDA, CDR2 SQIVND (reference sequence). V shed 1 base, J shed 2 bases, and the junction held 2 bases outside the gene matches. The CDR3 is 15 residues long. In nucleotides, the CDR3 is TGTGCCAGTAGTATAGGGACAGGGAACACAGATACGCAGTATTTT. Translating gives CASSIGTGNTDTQYF. The full variable domain, its missing parts supplied by reference TRBV19 and TRBJ2-3, is DGGITQSPKYLFRKEGQNVTLSCEQNLNHDAMYWYRQDPGQGLRLIYYSQIVNDFQKGDIAEGYSVSREKKESFPLTVTSAQKNPTAFYLCASSIGTGNTDTQYFGPGTRLTVL.